This entry lists 30 T cell receptor beta chains sequenced from one sample in a study of glioma-infiltrating T cells after dendritic cell vaccination. Regarding time point: after dendritic cell vaccination, including at tumor progression/relapse. Some clones are missing from TCRdb's copy, which holds only in-frame ones; the method was immunoSEQ multiplex PCR. The sample records around 78,000 clones, roughly 85% being singletons. The input for sequencing was blood, taken after dendritic cell vaccination. These TCRs come from a human donor with glioblastoma.

V usage is TRBV15 and J usage is TRBJ2-1; 10 nucleotides agree with TRBD2. The CDR3 has 15 amino acids. Trimming took 1 base from V and 3 from J; bases not matched to a gene: 0. Germline V gene data show CDR1 as LNHNV and CDR2 as YYDKDF (reference sequence). CDR3 amino acids: CATSRGTSGYNEQFF. The DNA for the CDR3 is TGTGCCACCAGCAGAGGGACTAGCGGCTACAATGAGCAGTTCTTC.

This clone was recorded only once. The chain recombines TRBV9 with TRBJ2-5, with D perhaps matching TRBD2 (7 bases). CDR1 and CDR2 (germline): SGDLS, YYNGEE. The V end was cut by 3 bases, the J end by 0 bases, with 18 bases between. The CDR3 is made up of 17 amino acids. The CDR3 reads CASSEAVGGLYQETQYF. The CDR3 coding sequence is TGTGCCAGCAGCGAAGCCGTCGGGGGGCTCTACCAAGAGACCCAGTACTTC.

The V gene is TRBV27, the J gene TRBJ2-5; maybe TRBD1 (6 bases). Germline CDR1 MNHEY, CDR2 SMNVEV (reference sequence). Trimming removed 6 bases at V and 0 bases at J, with 17 bases between. The CDR3 consists of 16 residues. CDR3 sequence: CASSTGTQVHQETQYF. CDR3 in DNA: TGTGCCAGCAGCACCGGGACACAGGTACACCAAGAGACCCAGTACTTC.

This chain links TRBV7-3 with TRBJ1-3, with D possibly being TRBD1 (5 bases). This CDR3 contains 18 residues. Trimming removed 5 bases at V and 5 bases at J, with 25 bases between. The V gene's germline CDR1 is SGHTA and CDR2 FQGTGA. CDR3: CASSVKEGANENRNTIYF. CDR3 coding DNA: TGTGCCAGCAGCGTCAAAGAAGGGGCGAACGAGAATCGAAACACCATATATTTT.

V and J are TRBV5-1 and TRBJ2-7; weak D call: TRBD2 (7 bases). This CDR3 region has 11 residues. V was clipped by 6 bases and J by 6 bases, with 10 bases between them. Germline V CDR1 and CDR2: SGHRS, YFSETQ. In nucleotides, the CDR3 is TGCGCCAGCAACAGGGAGGGCGAGCAGTACTTC. Translation: CASNREGEQYF.

The J gene is TRBJ1-1, the V gene TRBV7-9; 9 bases agree with TRBD1. V shed 10 bases and J 4 bases; nucleotides not matched to a gene: 10. Germline-derived CDR1 and CDR2 are SEHNR and FQNEAQ (reference sequence). CDR3 length equals 14 residues. Written as DNA, the CDR3 is TGTGCCACCACGACAGGGGGAATGAGCACTGAAGCTTTCTTT. Translation gives CATTTGGMSTEAFF.

This chain connects TRBV7-2 to TRBJ2-1; a possible D gene is TRBD2 (6 bases). Germline lookup yields CDR1 SGHTA and CDR2 FQGNSA. Trimming stripped 6 bases from V and 4 bases from J, with 10 bases between. The CDR3 is made up of 13 amino acids. CDR3 bases: TGTGCCAGCAGACCGGGACTGTACAATGAGCAGTTCTTC. Encoded protein: CASRPGLYNEQFF.

This sequence joins TRBV6-1 and TRBJ2-7; D remains ambiguous. This CDR3 is 12 amino acids long. From germline, CDR1 is MNHNS and CDR2 SASEGT. With 3 bases removed from V and 3 bases from J, the gap between germline ends came to 6 bases. This chain's CDR3 is CASSDNNYEQYF. The CDR3 coding sequence is TGTGCCAGCAGTGACAACAACTACGAGCAGTACTTC.

The chain uses TRBV5-6 and TRBJ1-4; TRBD1 matches 8 bases. CDR3 length: 14 amino acids. V lost 4 bases and J lost 6; bases outside the gene matches: 5. The V gene's germline CDR1 is SGHDT and CDR2 YYEEEE. In DNA form, the CDR3 reads TGTGCCAGCAGCAACTCAGGGGGCGATGAAAAACTGTTTTTT. The encoded protein is CASSNSGGDEKLFF.

This clone was counted only a few times. The gene calls are TRBV28 and TRBJ1-2; D perhaps matches TRBD1 (6 bases). The germline V gene has CDR1 MDHEN and CDR2 SYDVKM. This CDR3 spans 14 amino acids. V was cut by 7 bases and J by 3 bases, with 15 bases left in between. Written as DNA, the CDR3 is TGTGCCAGCATACTTAACAGGGTTGACTATGGCTACACCTTC. It translates to CASILNRVDYGYTF.

The chain employs TRBV7-2 and TRBJ2-1; the match to TRBD2 covers 11 bases. The ends lost 6 bases at V and 4 bases at J; junction bases unmatched: 8. The CDR3 runs to 16 residues. Germline V gene sequence: CDR1 SGHTA, CDR2 FQGNSA. CDR3 coding DNA: TGTGCCAGCAGACCTACTAGCGGGGGATGGTACAATGAGCAGTTCTTC. It specifies CASRPTSGGWYNEQFF.

The chain recombines TRBV5-1 with TRBJ1-6; 9 bases line up with TRBD1. V lost 0 bases to trimming and J lost 11 bases; unmatched junction nucleotides: 0. The CDR3 spans 13 residues. The germline CDR1 and CDR2 sequences are SGHRS and YFSETQ. This chain's CDR3 is CASSLGTGAPLHF. Here the CDR3 DNA reads TGCGCCAGCAGCTTGGGGACAGGGGCACCCCTCCACTTT.

This rearrangement joins TRBV27 to TRBJ2-2; D possibly corresponds to TRBD2 (7 bases). Deletions cut 11 bases from V and 1 base from J, with 14 bases between. CDR1 MNHEY and CDR2 SMNVEV come from the germline V gene (reference sequence). The CDR3 contains 14 residues. CDR3 sequence: CACGGGRNTGELFF. The CDR3 bases are TGTGCCTGCGGCGGGGGCCGGAACACCGGGGAGCTGTTTTTT.

The chain has TRBV7-9 and TRBJ1-2; 7 nucleotides line up with TRBD1. Per the germline V gene, CDR1 is SEHNR and CDR2 is FQNEAQ (reference sequence). The CDR3 contains 16 residues. With V trimmed by 5 bases and J by 5 bases, 14 bases remained unmatched. Here the CDR3 DNA reads TGTGCCAGCAGCGGTACCGGGACAGCCTTCGTTTATGGCTACACCTTC. This sequence encodes CASSGTGTAFVYGYTF.

The chain links TRBV6-6 to TRBJ2-7; tentatively, D is TRBD1 (6 bases). Trimming shortened V by 5 bases and J by 7 bases, and 9 bases separated the two germline ends. Germline assignment: CDR1 MNHNY and CDR2 SVGAGI (reference sequence). The length of the CDR3 is 11 residues. The CDR3 nucleotides read TGTGCCAGCAGTACAGGGTGGGAGCAGTACTTC. As protein: CASSTGWEQYF.

This chain joins TRBV6-1 and TRBJ2-7; 13 positions agree with TRBD2. The junction had 6 bases not matched to a gene; V was cut back by 5 bases and J by 5 bases. The CDR3 has 15 amino acids. CDR1 is MNHNS and CDR2 is SASEGT in the germline V gene. The CDR3 region is CASSKLAGGPDEQYF. CDR3 coding DNA: TGTGCCAGCAGTAAACTAGCGGGGGGGCCGGACGAGCAGTACTTC.

Regarding this clone: Other DNA sequences within the sample encode an identical CDR3. The J gene is TRBJ2-7, the V gene TRBV9; 13 bases are a match to TRBD2. The CDR3 runs 15 residues. The V and J ends lost 3 bases and 2 bases, in that order; junction bases with no gene match: 2. Germline loops: CDR1 SGDLS, CDR2 YYNGEE. This chain's CDR3 is CASSATSGGAYEQYF. CDR3 nucleotides: TGTGCCAGCAGCGCCACTAGCGGGGGGGCCTACGAGCAGTACTTC.

V is TRBV11-2 and J is TRBJ1-1, with unresolved D. This CDR3 is built from 15 residues. The V gene's germline CDR1 is SGHAT and CDR2 FQNNGV. With 2 bases removed from V and 4 bases from J, the gap between germline ends came to 14 bases. The DNA of the CDR3 is TGTGCCAGCAGCTTAATCCCCCTAGGAGGCACTGAAGCTTTCTTT. Amino acid sequence: CASSLIPLGGTEAFF.

This sequence joins TRBV27 and TRBJ2-7; 13 nucleotides line up with TRBD2. J was trimmed by 9 bases and V by 6 bases; bases with no gene match: 14. CDR1 and CDR2 (germline): MNHEY, SMNVEV (reference sequence). This CDR3 spans 16 amino acids. The CDR3 DNA reads TGTGCCAGCAGAGGGACTAGCGGGATAATAATGCCAAGGCAGTACTTC. Encoded protein: CASRGTSGIIMPRQYF.

This clone was observed a single time. J is TRBJ1-6 and V is TRBV7-2; TRBD1 matches 9 bases. Germline values: CDR1 SGHTA, CDR2 FQGNSA. V shed 6 bases, J shed 9 bases, and the junction held 6 bases outside the gene matches. This CDR3 region has 14 residues. CDR3 residues: CASRRRDRASPLHF. CDR3 DNA: TGTGCCAGCAGACGCCGGGACAGGGCTTCACCCCTCCACTTT.

V and J are TRBV5-6 and TRBJ2-7; 8 bases map to TRBD2. This CDR3 region has 14 residues. The V and J ends lost 5 bases and 2 bases, in that order; junction bases with no gene match: 6. CDR1 and CDR2 (germline): SGHDT, YYEEEE. CDR3 DNA: TGTGCCAGCAGTTATAGCGGGACACCCTACGAGCAGTACTTC. Translated: CASSYSGTPYEQYF.

V usage is TRBV7-2 and J usage is TRBJ2-3; D is possibly TRBD1 (6 bases). Germline V gives CDR1 SGHTA, CDR2 FQGNSA. This CDR3 comprises 14 residues. V lost 6 bases and J lost 2, with 12 bases in between. The CDR3 nucleotides read TGTGCCAGCAGACGCAGGGGAAACACAGATACGCAGTATTTT. It yields the protein CASRRRGNTDTQYF.

The V call is TRBV2, the J call TRBJ2-3, with TRBD1 identical over 11 bases. The CDR3 runs to 13 residues. The J segment lost 6 bases and the V segment lost 6 bases, leaving 2 bases of the junction unmatched. The V gene's germline CDR1 is SNHLY and CDR2 FYNNEI. CDR3 in DNA: TGTGCCAGCAGGGGGACAGGGGGGGATACGCAGTATTTT. Translated: CASRGTGGDTQYF.

The CDR3 region has the DNA TGTGCCAGCAGCTTTACAGGGAAGATTTACGAGCAGTACTTC. It translates to CASSFTGKIYEQYF. V and J are TRBV7-9 and TRBJ2-7; tentatively, D is TRBD1 (6 bases). CDR1 and CDR2 (germline): SEHNR, FQNEAQ (reference sequence). V lost 3 bases and J lost 4, with 13 bases in between. The CDR3 consists of 14 residues.

This sequence joins TRBV25-1 and TRBJ1-4; perhaps TRBD1 as D (6 bases). From germline, CDR1 is MGHDK and CDR2 SYGVNS. V lost 2 bases and J 7 bases, leaving 14 bases between the germline ends. The CDR3 sequence is 15 residues long. The DNA of the CDR3 is TGTGCCAGCAGTGAAGGTCCAGGGGAGATTGAAAAACTGTTTTTT. Amino acids: CASSEGPGEIEKLFF.

The chain is built from TRBV28 and TRBJ2-3, with no clear D. V lost 6 bases to trimming and J lost 5 bases, with 3 bases between them. The CDR3 covers 10 residues. Germline-derived CDR1 and CDR2 are MDHEN and SYDVKM. Written as DNA, the CDR3 is TGTGCCAGCAGCGGAGATACGCAGTATTTT. It encodes CASSGDTQYF.

The rearrangement uses TRBV5-1 and TRBJ2-7; 12 nucleotides agree with TRBD2. The CDR3 has 15 residues. Germline V gives CDR1 SGHRS, CDR2 YFSETQ. The ends lost 4 bases at V and 6 bases at J; junction bases unmatched: 8. The CDR3 here is CASSDASGRAVEQYF. Here the CDR3 DNA reads TGCGCCAGCAGCGACGCTAGCGGGAGGGCCGTCGAGCAGTACTTC.

J is TRBJ1-2 and V is TRBV7-6; 9 bases map to TRBD1. The V and J ends lost 5 bases and 7 bases, in that order; junction bases with no gene match: 8. CDR1 is SGHVS, CDR2 FNYEAQ, per germline. The CDR3 is 14 residues long. The DNA of the CDR3 is TGTGCCAGCAGCCCCCGGGACAGGGCTCTTGGCTACACCTTC. This codes for CASSPRDRALGYTF.

This chain links TRBV2 with TRBJ2-7, with 11 bases aligning to TRBD1. V was clipped by 11 bases and J by 3 bases; unmatched bases: 6. The CDR3 sequence is 13 residues long. Germline V lookup: CDR1 SNHLY, CDR2 FYNNEI. CDR3 nucleotides: TGTGCCGGACAGGGGGCCCCCCGCTACGAGCAGTACTTC. Translated: CAGQGAPRYEQYF. Based on the CDR3 plus reference TRBV2 and TRBJ2-7, the full variable domain is EPEVTQTPSHQVTQMGQEVILRCVPISNHLYFYWYRQILGQKVEFLVSFYNNEISEKSEIFDDQFSVERPDGSNFTLKIRSTKLEDSAMYFCAGQGAPRYEQYFGPGTRLTVT.

This clone was detected only a few times. This chain joins TRBV7-2 and TRBJ2-7; D call uncertain. Trimming took 5 bases from V and 3 from J, leaving 8 bases between them. Germline CDR1 is SGHTA and CDR2 is FQGNSA. CDR3 length equals 12 residues. CDR3 bases: TGTGCCAGCAGCCCAGACAACTACGAGCAGTACTTC. It is translated as CASSPDNYEQYF.